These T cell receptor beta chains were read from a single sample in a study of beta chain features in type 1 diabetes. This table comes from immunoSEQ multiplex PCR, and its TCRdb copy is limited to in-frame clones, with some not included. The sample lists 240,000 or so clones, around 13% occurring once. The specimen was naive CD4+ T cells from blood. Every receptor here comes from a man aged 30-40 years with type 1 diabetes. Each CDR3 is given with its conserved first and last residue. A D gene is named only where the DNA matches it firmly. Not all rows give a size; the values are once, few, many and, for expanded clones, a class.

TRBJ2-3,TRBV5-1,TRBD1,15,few,TGCGCCAGCAGCTTGGCGGGACAGGTTACGGATACGCAGTATTTT,CASSLAGQVTDTQYF
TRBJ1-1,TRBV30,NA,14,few,TGTGCCTGGAGTGTAAGAGGGGGAAACACTGAAGCTTTCTTT,CAWSVRGGNTEAFF
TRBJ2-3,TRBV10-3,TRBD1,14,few,TGTGCCATAGCGCGACAGGGGGAATCAGATACGCAGTATTTT,CAIARQGESDTQYF
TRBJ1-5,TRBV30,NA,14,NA,TGTGCCTGGAGTGCGGGACAAGGCAATCAGCCCCAGCATTTT,CAWSAGQGNQPQHF
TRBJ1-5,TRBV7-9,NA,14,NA,TGTGCCAGCAGCTTAAATAAGGAGAATCAGCCCCAGCATTTT,CASSLNKENQPQHF
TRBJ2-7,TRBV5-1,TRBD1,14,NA,TGCGCCAGCAGCCCGGGACAGAGACCGTACGAGCAGTACTTC,CASSPGQRPYEQYF
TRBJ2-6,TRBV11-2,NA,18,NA,TGTGCCAGCAGCTTAGACGGGACTGGGACCTCTGGGGCCAACGTCCTGACTTTC,CASSLDGTGTSGANVLTF
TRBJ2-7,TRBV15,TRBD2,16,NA,TGTGCCACCAGCAGAGATAGCAGCGGGAGCTTAGGCGAGCAGTACTTC,CATSRDSSGSLGEQYF
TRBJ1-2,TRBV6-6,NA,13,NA,TGTGCCAGCAGAGAGCCGCCTAACTATGGCTACACCTTC,CASREPPNYGYTF
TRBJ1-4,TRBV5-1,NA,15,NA,TGCGCCAGCAGCTCAGGGCCTGAGGCGGCTGAAAAACTGTTTTTT,CASSSGPEAAEKLFF
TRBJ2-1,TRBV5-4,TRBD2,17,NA,TGTGCCAGCAGATCGGAGCGGGAGCCGACCGCCTACAATGAGCAGTTCTTC,CASRSEREPTAYNEQFF
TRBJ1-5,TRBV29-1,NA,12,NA,TGCAGCGTCCACAGGGGCAATCAGCCCCAGCATTTT,CSVHRGNQPQHF
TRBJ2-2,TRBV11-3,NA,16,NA,TGTGCCAGCAGCCCCCGCGGAGGGTTCAACACCGGGGAGCTGTTTTTT,CASSPRGGFNTGELFF
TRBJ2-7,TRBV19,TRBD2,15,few,TGTGCCAGTAGCCGGACTAGCGGGAGCTCCTACGAGCAGTACTTC,CASSRTSGSSYEQYF
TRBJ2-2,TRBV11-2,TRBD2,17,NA,TGTGCCAGCAGCTTACGTAGCGGGGGGGCCAACACCGGGGAGCTGTTTTTT,CASSLRSGGANTGELFF
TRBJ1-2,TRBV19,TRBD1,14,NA,TGTGCCAGTAGTATGCCGGGACAGGGGTCTGGCTACACCTTC,CASSMPGQGSGYTF
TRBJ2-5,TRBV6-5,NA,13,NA,TGTGCCAGCAGGAATCCAGGGGGGGAGACCCAGTACTTC,CASRNPGGETQYF
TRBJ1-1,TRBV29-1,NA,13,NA,TGCAGCGTTGAAGCGACAGAAAACACTGAAGCTTTCTTT,CSVEATENTEAFF
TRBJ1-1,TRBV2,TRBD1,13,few,TGTGCCAGCTACCAGGACAGGTCCACTGAAGCTTTCTTT,CASYQDRSTEAFF
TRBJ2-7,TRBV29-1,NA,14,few,TGCAGCGTCCTCCCTCAGGCCACAGGATACGAGCAGTACTTC,CSVLPQATGYEQYF
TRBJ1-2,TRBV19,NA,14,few,TGTGCCAGTACCACCCGACACCGCGACTACGGCTACACCTTC,CASTTRHRDYGYTF
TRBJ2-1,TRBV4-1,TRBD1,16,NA,TGCGCCAGCAGCCAAGATCCCGGACAGGGTTCGGATGAGCAGTTCTTC,CASSQDPGQGSDEQFF
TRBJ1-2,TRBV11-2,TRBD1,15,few,TGTGCCAGCAGCGGACCGGGACAGGCCCCGTATGGCTACACCTTC,CASSGPGQAPYGYTF
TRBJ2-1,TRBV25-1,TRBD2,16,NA,TGTGCCAGCAGTGAGGCTAGCGGGGGCCCCTACAATGAGCAGTTCTTC,CASSEASGGPYNEQFF
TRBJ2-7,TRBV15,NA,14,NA,TGTGCCACCAGCGCCCGGAGGGGAACCTACGAGCAGTACTTC,CATSARRGTYEQYF
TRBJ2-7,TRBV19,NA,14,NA,TGTGCCAGTAGGGTAAAGACGGGAGCATACGAGCAGTACTTC,CASRVKTGAYEQYF
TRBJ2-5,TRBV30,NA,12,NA,TGTGCCGGCTTCTTGGGGGCAGGGACCCAGTACTTC,CAGFLGAGTQYF
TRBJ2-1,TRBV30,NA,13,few,TGTGCCTGGAACTCACAGGAGTACAATGAGCAGTTCTTC,CAWNSQEYNEQFF
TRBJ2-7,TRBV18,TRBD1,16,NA,TGTGCCAGCTCACCTCTCACCGGGACAGGGATCCACGAGCAGTACTTC,CASSPLTGTGIHEQYF